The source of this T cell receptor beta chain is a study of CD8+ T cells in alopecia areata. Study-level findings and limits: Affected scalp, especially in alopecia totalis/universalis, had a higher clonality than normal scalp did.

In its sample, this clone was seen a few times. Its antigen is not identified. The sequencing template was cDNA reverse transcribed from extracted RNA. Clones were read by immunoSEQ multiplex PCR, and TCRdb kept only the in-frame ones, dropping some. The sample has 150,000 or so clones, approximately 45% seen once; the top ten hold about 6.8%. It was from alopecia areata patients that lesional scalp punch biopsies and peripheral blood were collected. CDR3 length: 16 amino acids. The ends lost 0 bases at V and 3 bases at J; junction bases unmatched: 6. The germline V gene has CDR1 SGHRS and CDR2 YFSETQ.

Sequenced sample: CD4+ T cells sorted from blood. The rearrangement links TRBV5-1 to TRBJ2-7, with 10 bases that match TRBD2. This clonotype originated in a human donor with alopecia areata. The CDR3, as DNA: TGCGCCAGCAGCTTGGCCCCTAGCGGGGGTGTCTACGAGCAGTACTTC. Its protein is CASSLAPSGGVYEQYF.